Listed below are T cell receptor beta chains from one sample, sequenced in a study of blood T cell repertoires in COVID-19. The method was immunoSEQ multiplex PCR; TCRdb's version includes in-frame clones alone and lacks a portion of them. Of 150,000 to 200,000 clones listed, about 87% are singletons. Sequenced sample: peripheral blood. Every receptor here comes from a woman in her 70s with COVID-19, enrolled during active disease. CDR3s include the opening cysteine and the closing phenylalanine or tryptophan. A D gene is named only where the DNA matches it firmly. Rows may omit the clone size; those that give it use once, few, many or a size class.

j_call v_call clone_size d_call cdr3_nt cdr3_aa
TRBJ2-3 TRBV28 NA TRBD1 TGTGCCAGCAGTTTTCAAACACAGGGGGCCCCAGATACGCAGTATTTT CASSFQTQGAPDTQYF
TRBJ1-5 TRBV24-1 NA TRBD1 TGTGCCACCGGGGAGAGGGACAGGGGGAGCAATCAGCCCCAGCATTTT CATGERDRGSNQPQHF
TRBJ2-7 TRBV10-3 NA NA TGTGCCATCAGTGAGAGGGCAGGGGTCTCCTACGAGCAGTACTTC CAISERAGVSYEQYF
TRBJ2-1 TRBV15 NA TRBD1 TGTGCCACCAGCATTTACAGGGGCCCCTACAATGAGCAGTTCTTC CATSIYRGPYNEQFF
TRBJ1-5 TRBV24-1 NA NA TGTGCCACCAGTGCCGGACAGCCAAATCAGCCCCAGCATTTT CATSAGQPNQPQHF
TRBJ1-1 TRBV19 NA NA TGTGCCAGTAGGACCACCGGGACAAAGAACACTGAAGCTTTCTTT CASRTTGTKNTEAFF
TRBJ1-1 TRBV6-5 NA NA TGTGCCAGCATGCGTATCACTGAAGCTTTCTTT CASMRITEAFF
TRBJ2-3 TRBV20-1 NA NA TGCAGTGCTAGTCAGATCCTAGCGCTAAAAGGAACAGATACGCAGTATTTT CSASQILALKGTDTQYF
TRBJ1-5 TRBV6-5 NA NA TGTGCCAGCAGTCCACAGGGAGGCAATCAGCCCCAGCATTTT CASSPQGGNQPQHF
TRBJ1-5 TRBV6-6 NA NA TGTGCCAGCAACAGGGAGCGAAACCAGCCCCAGCATTTT CASNRERNQPQHF
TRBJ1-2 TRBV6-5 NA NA TGTGCCAGCAGTTACGGAATGGGCAGTATGACCGGCTACACCTTC CASSYGMGSMTGYTF
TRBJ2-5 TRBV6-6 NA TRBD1 TGTGCCAGCAGTCACCGAAGGACAGGTGCCTACCAAGAGACCCAGTACTTC CASSHRRTGAYQETQYF
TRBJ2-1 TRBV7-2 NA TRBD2 TGTGCCAGCAGCCCAGGATTTGGGCTAGCGGGGAGCTCCTACAATGAGCAGTTCTTC CASSPGFGLAGSSYNEQFF
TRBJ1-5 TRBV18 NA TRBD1 TGTGCCAGCTCACCAGGACAGGGTTCGGATCAGCCCCAGCATTTT CASSPGQGSDQPQHF
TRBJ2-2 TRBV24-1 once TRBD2 TGTGCCACCAGTGCCCAAGCTAGCGGAAACACCGGGGAGCTGTTTTTT CATSAQASGNTGELFF
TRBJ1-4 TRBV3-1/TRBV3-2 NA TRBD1 TGTGCCAGCAGCCGACGACAGGGCGGCGGTGAAAAACTGTTTTTT CASSRRQGGGEKLFF
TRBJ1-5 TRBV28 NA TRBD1 TGTGCCAGCAGTTCGGGACAGGGGGACCAGCCCCAGCATTTT CASSSGQGDQPQHF
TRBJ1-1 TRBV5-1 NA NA TGCGCCAGCAGCTTGACAGGCCGATATGAAGCTTTCTTT CASSLTGRYEAFF
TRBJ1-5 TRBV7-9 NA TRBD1 TGTGCCAGCAGCCCCGACAGGGGAGGCAATCAGCCCCAGCATTTT CASSPDRGGNQPQHF
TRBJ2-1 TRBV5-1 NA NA TGCGCCAGCAGCGGACAGTACAATGAGCAGTTCTTC CASSGQYNEQFF
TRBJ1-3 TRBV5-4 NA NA TGTGCCAGCAGCTTAGGACTTGGGCAGCCGGCAGGAGGAAACACCATATATTTT CASSLGLGQPAGGNTIYF
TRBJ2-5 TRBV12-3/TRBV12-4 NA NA TGTGCCAGCAGGAACAGTCAAGAGACCCAGTACTTC CASRNSQETQYF